A single sample is the source of the 27 T cell receptor beta chains below, sequenced in a study of blood T cell repertoires in COVID-19. Clones were sequenced by immunoSEQ multiplex PCR, and TCRdb holds only the in-frame ones, with some missing. In the table there are 180,000 or so clones, 85% to 90% of which are singletons. Sample: peripheral blood. These receptors were obtained from a man aged 18 to 29 with active or convalescent COVID-19.

This clone appeared a single time. The rearrangement joins TRBV3-1 (or the pseudogene TRBV3-2) to TRBJ2-7; 8 nucleotides agree with TRBD1. This CDR3 has 14 residues. Germline assignment: CDR1 LGHDT and CDR2 YNNKEL (reference sequence). Trimming took 4 bases from V and 6 from J; bases not matched to a gene: 8. CDR3 in DNA: TGTGCCAGCAGCCCAAGGAACCAGGGGGCCGAGCAGTACTTC. Protein product: CASSPRNQGAEQYF.

V is TRBV6-4 and J is TRBJ2-7, with D maybe TRBD1 (5 bases). The CDR3 is made up of 12 amino acids. Per the germline V gene, CDR1 is MRHNA and CDR2 is SNTAGT. The ends were cut back, 2 bases at V and 9 bases at J, with 11 bases in the middle. CDR3 bases: TGTGCCAGCAGTGACCCAGGGATCGGGCAGTACGTC. It specifies CASSDPGIGQYV.

The chain combines TRBV18 with TRBJ1-1; D possibly corresponds to TRBD1 (5 bases). Trimming cost V 6 bases and J 0 bases, with 11 bases left between them. Germline loops: CDR1 KGHSH, CDR2 LQKENI. The CDR3 is 14 amino acids. Written as DNA, the CDR3 is TGTGCCAGCTCGCGGGAGGGGATGAACACTGAAGCTTTCTTT. Translating it yields CASSREGMNTEAFF. The full variable domain, rest sourced from reference TRBV18 and TRBJ1-1, is NAGVMQNPRHLVRRRGQEARLRCSPMKGHSHVYWYRQLPEEGLKFMVYLQKENIIDESGMPKERFSAEFPKEGPSILRIQQVVRGDSAAYFCASSREGMNTEAFFGQGTRLTVV.

The V gene is TRBV2, the J gene TRBJ2-3; 9 nucleotides line up with TRBD2. The length of the CDR3 is 13 residues. From germline, CDR1 is SNHLY and CDR2 FYNNEI. J was trimmed by 6 bases and V by 11 bases; bases with no gene match: 9. The CDR3 DNA sequence: TGTGCCGGAGGGCGGGAGGGCAGGGATACGCAGTATTTT. This gives the protein CAGGREGRDTQYF.

The rearrangement uses TRBV11-3 and TRBJ2-1; 10 bases are shared with TRBD2. CDR3 size: 18 residues. Looked up from germline, CDR1 is SGHNT and CDR2 is YENEEA. Trimming at V came to 3 bases and at J to 5 bases, leaving 13 bases not matched to a gene. The CDR3 here is CASSFRGGSGRFNNEQFF. The CDR3 region has the DNA TGTGCCAGCAGCTTCCGGGGAGGTAGCGGGAGGTTTAACAATGAGCAGTTCTTC. Variable domain in full (rest from reference TRBV11-3 and TRBJ2-1): EAGVVQSPRYKIIEKKQPVAFWCNPISGHNTLYWYLQNLGQGPELLIRYENEEAVDDSQLPKDRFSAERLKGVDSTLKIQPAELGDSAVYLCASSFRGGSGRFNNEQFFGPGTRLTVL.

V usage is TRBV11-3 and J usage is TRBJ2-2, with 11 bases fitting TRBD2. V was pared by 7 bases and J by 9 bases, with 7 bases of the junction left unmatched. Germline-derived CDR1 and CDR2 are SGHNT and YENEEA. The CDR3 extends over 14 amino acids. CDR3 amino acids: CASTSGTSGWELFF. CDR3 DNA: TGTGCCAGCACCTCCGGGACTAGCGGCTGGGAGCTGTTTTTT.

This clone occurred once. The chain carries TRBV2 and TRBJ1-4; D might be TRBD1 (6 bases). Trimming stripped 7 bases from V and 1 base from J, with 10 bases between. Germline V lookup: CDR1 SNHLY, CDR2 FYNNEI. The CDR3 loop spans 14 amino acids. This chain's CDR3 is CASNLDRTNEKLFF. CDR3 nucleotide sequence: TGTGCCAGCAACTTGGACAGAACTAATGAAAAACTGTTTTTT.

The chain uses TRBV5-6 and TRBJ2-2; maybe TRBD2 (7 bases). Germline assignment: CDR1 SGHDT and CDR2 YYEEEE. The CDR3 sequence is 16 residues long. V lost 4 bases and J 7 bases, leaving 20 bases between the germline ends. Written as DNA, the CDR3 is TGTGCCAGCAGCCCGGGAGGTCGGGGGGCGTTCGGGGAGCTGTTTTTT. Its protein product is CASSPGGRGAFGELFF.

J is TRBJ2-1 and V is TRBV7-9, with 9 bases identical to TRBD1. The CDR3 is 17 amino acids. Germline V gene lookup returns CDR1 SEHNR and CDR2 FQNEAQ (reference sequence). J lost 7 bases, V lost 0 bases, and 10 bases had no gene match. The CDR3 is CASSLASWDREGNEQFF. CDR3 bases: TGTGCCAGCAGCTTAGCGTCATGGGACAGGGAGGGGAATGAGCAGTTCTTC. Full variable domain (outside the CDR3, taken from reference TRBV7-9 and TRBJ2-1): DTGVSQNPRHKITKRGQNVTFRCDPISEHNRLYWYRQTLGQGPEFLTYFQNEAQLEKSRLLSDRFSAERPKGSFSTLEIQRTEQGDSAMYLCASSLASWDREGNEQFFGPGTRLTVL.

The rearrangement joins TRBV24-1 to TRBJ2-7; 15 bases match TRBD2. Germline assignment: CDR1 KGHDR and CDR2 SFDVKD. The CDR3 contains 18 residues. V was pared by 4 bases and J by 2 bases, with 8 bases of the junction left unmatched. The CDR3 coding sequence is TGTGCCACCAGTGACGGCAGGAGGACTAGCGGGAGGGCCTACGAGCAGTACTTC. It translates to CATSDGRRTSGRAYEQYF.

The chain is built from TRBV18 and TRBJ1-1; D possibly corresponds to TRBD1 (6 bases). The CDR3 runs to 15 residues. The germline V gene has CDR1 KGHSH and CDR2 LQKENI. Trimming removed 0 bases from V and 8 bases from J, with 16 bases in between. The CDR3 nucleotides read TGTGCCAGCTCACCACCGTGGGGGCGCGAGTCCGAAGCTTTCTTT. The encoded protein is CASSPPWGRESEAFF.

J is TRBJ2-7 and V is TRBV6-5; possibly TRBD2 for D (5 bases). Germline V gene lookup returns CDR1 MNHEY and CDR2 SVGAGI. V lost 7 bases to trimming and J lost 2 bases, with 12 bases between them. CDR3 length equals 13 residues. The CDR3 DNA reads as TGTGCCAGCAAGGTACCGGGAACCTACGAGCAGTACTTC. Translation gives CASKVPGTYEQYF.

The V and J genes are TRBV7-9 and TRBJ1-1; maybe TRBD1 (6 bases). This CDR3 region has 14 residues. Germline CDR1 reads SEHNR; CDR2 reads FQNEAQ (reference sequence). V lost 6 bases to trimming and J lost 1 base, with 12 bases between them. CDR3 amino acids: CASRSTGRNTEAFF. DNA for the CDR3: TGTGCCAGCAGATCTACAGGGAGGAACACTGAAGCTTTCTTT.

J is TRBJ2-1 and V is TRBV18, with 10 nucleotides matching TRBD2. The V segment lost 2 bases and the J segment 7 bases; nucleotides outside the gene matches: 8. The germline CDR1 and CDR2 sequences are KGHSH and LQKENI. The CDR3 extends over 16 amino acids. CDR3 DNA sequence: TGTGCCAGCTCACCATTGGCTAGCGGGAGTAGGAATGAGCAGTTCTTC. This sequence encodes CASSPLASGSRNEQFF.

V is TRBV25-1 and J is TRBJ1-2; D might be TRBD1 (6 bases). The CDR3 runs to 13 residues. Germline V gene lookup returns CDR1 MGHDK and CDR2 SYGVNS. The ends were cut back, 9 bases at V and 4 bases at J, with 15 bases in the middle. CDR3 sequence (DNA): TGTGCCAGTGGAGACCGGGACATCTATGGCTACACCTTC. This translates into CASGDRDIYGYTF.

The CDR3 loop is CARSLARGAREAFF. CDR3 DNA sequence: TGTGCCAGAAGCTTGGCCCGCGGGGCACGTGAAGCTTTCTTT. The chain uses TRBV5-3 and TRBJ1-1, with D perhaps matching TRBD1 (5 bases). TRBV5-3 is an ORF for which the function is uncertain. The CDR3 totals 14 residues. Trimming pared 0 bases from V and 7 bases from J, leaving 13 bases between.

The chain combines TRBV19 with TRBJ2-3, with 9 bases matching TRBD2. Germline CDR1 LNHDA, CDR2 SQIVND (reference sequence). The junction had 13 bases not matched to a gene; V was cut back by 3 bases and J by 9 bases. The CDR3 has 16 amino acids. CDR3 DNA sequence: TGTGCCAGTAGTATCTACATGAGCGGGGGGCCGTTAACGCAGTATTTT. It is translated as CASSIYMSGGPLTQYF.

The rearrangement links TRBV28 to TRBJ1-1, with 7 bases that match TRBD1. The germline gives CDR1 MDHEN, CDR2 SYDVKM. J gave up 3 bases and V 6 bases, and 4 bases lay outside the gene matches. This CDR3 contains 13 residues. The CDR3 DNA reads TGTGCCAGCAGGCCTGGACAGGACACTGAAGCTTTCTTT. Translated: CASRPGQDTEAFF.

V usage is TRBV11-2 and J usage is TRBJ1-2, with 10 bases fitting TRBD1. CDR1 is SGHAT and CDR2 is FQNNGV in the germline V gene. This CDR3 spans 13 amino acids. The junction had 3 bases not matched to a gene; V was cut back by 6 bases and J by 5 bases. DNA of the CDR3: TGTGCCAGCAGTCAGGGACAGGGGTATGGCTACACCTTC. It encodes CASSQGQGYGYTF.

V gene TRBV3-1 (or the pseudogene TRBV3-2) combines with J gene TRBJ1-6; D is unresolved. This CDR3 has 14 residues. Germline CDR1 and CDR2: LGHDT and YNNKEL (reference sequence). Trimming shortened V by 2 bases and J by 8 bases, and 10 bases separated the two germline ends. CDR3 coding DNA: TGTGCCAGCAGCCAACTCCGCCGGGATTCACCCCTCCACTTT. Its translation is CASSQLRRDSPLHF.

The rearrangement joins TRBV5-1 to TRBJ2-1; maybe TRBD1 (5 bases). CDR3 size: 15 residues. With 7 bases removed from V and 4 bases from J, the gap between germline ends came to 18 bases. From germline, CDR1 is SGHRS and CDR2 YFSETQ. CDR3 in amino acids: CASGPTGFEYNEQFF. CDR3 DNA: TGCGCCAGCGGACCCACAGGTTTTGAATACAATGAGCAGTTCTTC.

The rearrangement joins TRBV30 to TRBJ1-1; 8 bases align to TRBD1. Germline V lookup: CDR1 GTSNPN, CDR2 SVGIG (reference sequence). Trimming removed 5 bases from V and 5 bases from J; junction bases left unmatched: 10. CDR3 length equals 14 residues. CDR3 amino acids: CAWGFGQGSTEAFF. In DNA, the CDR3 is TGTGCCTGGGGTTTCGGACAGGGTAGTACTGAAGCTTTCTTT. Complete variable domain (other parts from reference TRBV30 and TRBJ1-1): SQTIHQWPATLVQPVGSPLSLECTVEGTSNPNLYWYRQAAGRGLQLLFYSVGIGQISSEVPQNLSASRPQDRQFILSSKKLLLSDSGFYLCAWGFGQGSTEAFFGQGTRLTVV.

The chain employs TRBV7-2 and TRBJ1-1, with a weak D call TRBD1 (5 bases). The CDR3 sequence is 12 residues long. The germline CDR1 and CDR2 sequences are SGHTA and FQGNSA. Trimming took 5 bases from V and 7 from J, leaving 11 bases between them. In DNA form, the CDR3 reads TGTGCCAGCAGCCCCCAGGGCTTTGAAGCTTTCTTT. This encodes CASSPQGFEAFF.

This clone came up a few times. The DNA for the CDR3 is TGTGCCAGCAGCTTAGTATCAGGGGGCCTACAGCCCCAGCATTTT. Amino acids: CASSLVSGGLQPQHF. The V and J genes are TRBV7-2 and TRBJ1-5; 8 positions agree with TRBD1. Germline V lookup: CDR1 SGHTA, CDR2 FQGNSA. After removal of 1 base from V and 7 bases from J, the junction contained 6 bases not matched to a gene. The CDR3 sequence is 15 residues long.

This chain links TRBV7-9 with TRBJ2-3; D may be TRBD1 (5 bases). Between the trimmed V and J ends, which lost 2 bases and 4 bases, there was a span of 7 bases. This CDR3 region has 13 residues. The germline V gene has CDR1 SEHNR and CDR2 FQNEAQ (reference sequence). The CDR3 reads CASSLLGADTQYF. The DNA of the CDR3 is TGTGCCAGCAGCTTATTAGGGGCAGATACGCAGTATTTT.

The rearrangement joins TRBV6-1 to TRBJ1-1, with D unresolved. The CDR3 runs 12 residues. The germline CDR1 and CDR2 sequences are MNHNS and SASEGT. The V gene lost 3 bases and the J gene lost 4 bases, with 6 bases spanning the gap. The chain's CDR3 is CASSDPRTEAFF. Here the CDR3 DNA reads TGTGCCAGCAGTGACCCCCGCACTGAAGCTTTCTTT.

The V gene is TRBV11-2, the J gene TRBJ2-2; D is perhaps TRBD2 (6 bases). Germline values: CDR1 SGHAT, CDR2 FQNNGV. Trimming removed 1 base at V and 0 bases at J, with 12 bases between. The CDR3 is 17 amino acids. The CDR3 nucleotides read TGTGCCAGCAGCTTAGGGGTGACGGGGGCGAACACCGGGGAGCTGTTTTTT. It encodes CASSLGVTGANTGELFF.